The source of this T cell receptor (beta chain) is a study of cytomegalovirus exposure and HLA in healthy donors. After removal of 8 bases from V and 4 bases from J, the junction contained 12 bases not matched to a gene. Germline assignment: CDR1 SGHTA and CDR2 FQGNSA. The CDR3 is 16 amino acids. This PCR relied on a set of 60 Vbeta primers and 13 Jbeta primers. TCRdb keeps only in-frame clones here, not all; method: immunoSEQ multiplex PCR. The sample contains 83,000 or so clones, almost 80% of which appear only once. To note about this clone: The antigen is undetermined.

Notes on the study in general: For most subjects, TCR beta sequences were reported to predict HLA-A and HLA-B alleles with accuracy. The Asian-associated ancestry cluster reportedly had fewer N-insertions than the approximately 690-donor mean in a later analysis. Investigators reported approximately 150 TCR beta chains as tied to cytomegalovirus.

The chain uses TRBV7-2 and TRBJ2-1, with 9 bases matching TRBD1. The sequencing input was PBMCs. The clonotype originates from a female donor in good health and CMV-seronegative. DNA of the CDR3: TGTGCCAGCGTATCTACTGCTGGGACAGGGTACAATGAGCAGTTCTTC. Encoded protein: CASVSTAGTGYNEQFF. Full variable domain (missing parts from reference TRBV7-2 and TRBJ2-1): GAGVSQSPSNKVTEKGKDVELRCDPISGHTALYWYRQSLGQGLEFLIYFQGNSAPDKSGLPSDRFSAERTGGSVSTLTIQRTQQEDSAVYLCASVSTAGTGYNEQFFGPGTRLTVL.